This TCR beta chain was obtained from a study of OX40 agonist ivuxolimab in advanced cancers. Across the study: The dose-escalation cohort was roughly 84% male, with a mean age of 60 years, ranging about 20 to 85. A partial response was reached by three patients: one with hepatocellular carcinoma and two with cutaneous melanoma. Study findings and constraints: Normalized T-cell clonal expansion was also low in some nonresponders.

The CDR3 loop spans 13 amino acids. Trimming removed 5 bases from V and 2 bases from J, with 8 bases in between. Germline loops: CDR1 MRHNA, CDR2 SNTAGT. In regard to this clone: Its antigen is unknown.

Autoimmune disease history or systemic immunosuppression led to patient exclusion. TCRdb's copy holds only in-frame clones and misses some; the assay was immunoSEQ multiplex PCR. The data contain some 27,000 clones, 80% to 90% of them singletons. The origin of this receptor is an adult with an advanced solid tumor such as melanoma, head and neck, liver or kidney cancer. The input for sequencing was CD4+ or CD8+ T cells sorted from blood, taken in a trial of the OX40 agonist ivuxolimab. V gene TRBV6-4 combines with J gene TRBJ2-3; D is undetermined. The CDR3 reads CASSKESTDTQYF. The CDR3 DNA reads as TGTGCCAGCAGTAAGGAATCCACAGATACGCAGTATTTT.